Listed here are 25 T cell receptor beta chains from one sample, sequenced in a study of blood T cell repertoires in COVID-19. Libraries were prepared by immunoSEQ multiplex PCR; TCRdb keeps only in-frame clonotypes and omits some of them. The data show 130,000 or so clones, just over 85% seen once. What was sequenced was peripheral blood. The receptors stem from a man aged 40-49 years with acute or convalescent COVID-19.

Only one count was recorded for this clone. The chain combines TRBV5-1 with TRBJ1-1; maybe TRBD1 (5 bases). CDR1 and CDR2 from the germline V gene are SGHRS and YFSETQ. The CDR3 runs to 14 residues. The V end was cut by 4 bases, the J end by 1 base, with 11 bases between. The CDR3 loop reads CASSLRQKNTEAFF. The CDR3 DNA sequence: TGCGCCAGCAGCCTTAGACAGAAGAACACTGAAGCTTTCTTT.

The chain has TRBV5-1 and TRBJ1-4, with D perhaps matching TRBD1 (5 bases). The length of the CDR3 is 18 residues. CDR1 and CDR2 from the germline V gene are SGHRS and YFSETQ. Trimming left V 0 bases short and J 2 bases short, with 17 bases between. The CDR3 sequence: CASSLGGTGPGTNEKLFF. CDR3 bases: TGCGCCAGCAGCTTGGGGGGCACTGGGCCAGGGACTAATGAAAAACTGTTTTTT. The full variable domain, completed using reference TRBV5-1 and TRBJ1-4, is KAGVTQTPRYLIKTRGQQVTLSCSPISGHRSVSWYQQTPGQGLQFLFEYFSETQRNKGNFPGRFSGRQFSNSRSEMNVSTLELGDSALYLCASSLGGTGPGTNEKLFFGSGTQLSVL.

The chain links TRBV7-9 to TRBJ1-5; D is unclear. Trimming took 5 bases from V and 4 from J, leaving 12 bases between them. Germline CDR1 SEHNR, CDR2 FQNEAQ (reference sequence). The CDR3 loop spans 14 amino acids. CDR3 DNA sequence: TGTGCCAGCAGCCCTGGACTTCAGAATCAGCCCCAGCATTTT. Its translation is CASSPGLQNQPQHF.

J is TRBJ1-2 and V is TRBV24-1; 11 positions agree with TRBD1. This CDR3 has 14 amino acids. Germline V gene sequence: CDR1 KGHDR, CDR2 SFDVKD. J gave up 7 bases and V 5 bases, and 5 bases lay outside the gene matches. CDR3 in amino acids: CATSGTGGWSGYTF. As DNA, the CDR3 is TGTGCCACCAGTGGGACAGGGGGCTGGAGTGGCTACACCTTC.

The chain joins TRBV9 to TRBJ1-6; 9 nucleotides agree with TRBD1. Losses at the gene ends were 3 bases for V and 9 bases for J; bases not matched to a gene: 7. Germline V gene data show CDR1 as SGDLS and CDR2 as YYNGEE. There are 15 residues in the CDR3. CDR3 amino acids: CASSGGTGKGSPLHF. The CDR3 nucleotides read TGTGCCAGCAGCGGTGGGACAGGGAAGGGTTCACCCCTCCACTTT.

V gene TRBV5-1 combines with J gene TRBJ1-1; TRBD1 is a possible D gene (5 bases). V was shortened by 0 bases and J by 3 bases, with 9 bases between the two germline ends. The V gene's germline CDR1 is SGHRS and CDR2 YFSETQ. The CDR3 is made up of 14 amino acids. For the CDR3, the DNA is TGCGCCAGCAGCTTGGCCAGGGTAGACACTGAAGCTTTCTTT. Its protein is CASSLARVDTEAFF.

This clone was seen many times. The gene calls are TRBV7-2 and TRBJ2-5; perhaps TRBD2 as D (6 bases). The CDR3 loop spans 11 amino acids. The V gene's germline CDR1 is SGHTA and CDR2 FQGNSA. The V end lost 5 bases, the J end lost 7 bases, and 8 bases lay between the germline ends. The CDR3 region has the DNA TGTGCCAGCAGCCCTAGCGTGACCCAGTACTTC. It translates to CASSPSVTQYF.

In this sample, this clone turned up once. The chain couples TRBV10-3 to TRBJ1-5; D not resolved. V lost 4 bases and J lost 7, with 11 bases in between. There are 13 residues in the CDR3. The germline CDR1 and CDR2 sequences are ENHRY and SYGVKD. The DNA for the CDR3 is TGTGCCATCAGTGGAGAAGTTATGCAGCCCCAGCATTTT. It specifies CAISGEVMQPQHF.

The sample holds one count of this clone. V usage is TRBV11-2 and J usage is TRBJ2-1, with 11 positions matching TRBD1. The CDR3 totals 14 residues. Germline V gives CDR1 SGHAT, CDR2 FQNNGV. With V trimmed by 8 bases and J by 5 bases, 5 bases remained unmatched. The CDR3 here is CASGRTGGHNEQFF. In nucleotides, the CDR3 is TGTGCCAGCGGGAGGACAGGGGGCCACAATGAGCAGTTCTTC.

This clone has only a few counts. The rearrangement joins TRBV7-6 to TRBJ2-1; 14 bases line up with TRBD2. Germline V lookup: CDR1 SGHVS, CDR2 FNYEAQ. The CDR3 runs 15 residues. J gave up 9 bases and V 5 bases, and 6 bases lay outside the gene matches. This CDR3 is CASSGTSGRIGEQFF. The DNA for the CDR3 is TGTGCCAGCAGCGGGACTAGCGGGAGAATCGGTGAGCAGTTCTTC.

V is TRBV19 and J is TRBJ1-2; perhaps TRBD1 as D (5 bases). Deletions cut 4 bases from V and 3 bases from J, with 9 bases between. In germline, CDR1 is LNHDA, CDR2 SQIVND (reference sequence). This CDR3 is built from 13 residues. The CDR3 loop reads CASSTTDHYGYTF. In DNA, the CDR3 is TGTGCCAGTAGTACGACAGACCACTATGGCTACACCTTC.

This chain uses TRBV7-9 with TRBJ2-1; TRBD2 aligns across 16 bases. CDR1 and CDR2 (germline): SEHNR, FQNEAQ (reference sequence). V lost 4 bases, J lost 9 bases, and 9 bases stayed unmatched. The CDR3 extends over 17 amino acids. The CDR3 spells CASSSGTSGGARLEQFF. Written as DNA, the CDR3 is TGTGCCAGCAGCTCAGGGACTAGCGGGGGGGCCAGGCTTGAGCAGTTCTTC. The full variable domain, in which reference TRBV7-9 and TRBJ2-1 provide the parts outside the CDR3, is DTGVSQNPRHKITKRGQNVTFRCDPISEHNRLYWYRQTLGQGPEFLTYFQNEAQLEKSRLLSDRFSAERPKGSFSTLEIQRTEQGDSAMYLCASSSGTSGGARLEQFFGPGTRLTVL.

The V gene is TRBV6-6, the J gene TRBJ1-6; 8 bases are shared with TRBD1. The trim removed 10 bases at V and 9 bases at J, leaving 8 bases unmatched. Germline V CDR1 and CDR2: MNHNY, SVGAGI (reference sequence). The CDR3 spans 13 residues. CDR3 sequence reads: CATNDRGRSPLHF. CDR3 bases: TGTGCCACCAATGACAGGGGACGTTCACCCCTCCACTTT.

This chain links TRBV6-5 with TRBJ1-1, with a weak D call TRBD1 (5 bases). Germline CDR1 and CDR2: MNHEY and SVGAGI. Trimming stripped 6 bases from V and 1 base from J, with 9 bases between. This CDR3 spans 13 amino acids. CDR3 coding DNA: TGTGCCAGCAGGCTCGGACAGAACACTGAAGCTTTCTTT. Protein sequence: CASRLGQNTEAFF.

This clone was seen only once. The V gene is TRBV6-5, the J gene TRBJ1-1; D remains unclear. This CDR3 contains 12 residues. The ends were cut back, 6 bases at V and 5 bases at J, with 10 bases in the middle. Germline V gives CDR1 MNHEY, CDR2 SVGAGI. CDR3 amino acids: CASSRVGTEAFF. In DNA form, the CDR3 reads TGTGCCAGCAGCCGGGTCGGTACTGAAGCTTTCTTT.

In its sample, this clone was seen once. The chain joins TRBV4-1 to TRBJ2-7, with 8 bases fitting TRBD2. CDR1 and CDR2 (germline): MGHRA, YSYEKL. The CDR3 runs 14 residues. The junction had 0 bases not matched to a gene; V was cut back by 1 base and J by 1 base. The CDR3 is CASSQVAGSYEQYF. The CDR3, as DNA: TGCGCCAGCAGCCAAGTAGCGGGATCCTACGAGCAGTACTTC.

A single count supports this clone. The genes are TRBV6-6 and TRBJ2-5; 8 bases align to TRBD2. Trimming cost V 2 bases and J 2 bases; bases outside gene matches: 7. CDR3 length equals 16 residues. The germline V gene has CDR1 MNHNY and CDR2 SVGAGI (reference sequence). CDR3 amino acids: CASSYALSGDQETQYF. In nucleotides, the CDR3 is TGTGCCAGCAGTTACGCCCTTAGCGGGGATCAAGAGACCCAGTACTTC.

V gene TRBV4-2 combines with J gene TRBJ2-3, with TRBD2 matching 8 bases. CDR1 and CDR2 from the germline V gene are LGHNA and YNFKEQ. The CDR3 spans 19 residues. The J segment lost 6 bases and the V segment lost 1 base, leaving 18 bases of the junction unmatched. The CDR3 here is CASSQAGGKGVGGADTQYF. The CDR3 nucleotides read TGTGCCAGCAGCCAAGCCGGCGGGAAAGGGGTCGGGGGGGCCGATACGCAGTATTTT.

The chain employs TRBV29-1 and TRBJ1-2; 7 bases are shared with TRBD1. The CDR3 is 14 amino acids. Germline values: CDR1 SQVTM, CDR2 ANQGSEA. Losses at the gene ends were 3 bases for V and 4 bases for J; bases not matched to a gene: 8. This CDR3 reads CSVDWDSHLYGYTF. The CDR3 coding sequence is TGCAGCGTTGACTGGGACAGCCACCTCTATGGCTACACCTTC.

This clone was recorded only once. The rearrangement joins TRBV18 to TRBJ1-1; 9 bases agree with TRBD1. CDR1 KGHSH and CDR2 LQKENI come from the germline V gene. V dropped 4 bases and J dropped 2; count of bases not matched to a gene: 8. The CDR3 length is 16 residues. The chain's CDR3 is CASSHLPGQGNTEAFF. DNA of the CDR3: TGTGCCAGCTCACACCTCCCGGGACAGGGAAACACTGAAGCTTTCTTT.

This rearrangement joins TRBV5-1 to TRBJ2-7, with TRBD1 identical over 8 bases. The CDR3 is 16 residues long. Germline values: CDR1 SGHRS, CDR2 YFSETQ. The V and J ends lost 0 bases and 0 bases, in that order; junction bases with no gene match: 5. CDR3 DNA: TGCGCCAGCAGCTTGGTGACAGGGGCCAGCTCCTACGAGCAGTACTTC. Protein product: CASSLVTGASSYEQYF.

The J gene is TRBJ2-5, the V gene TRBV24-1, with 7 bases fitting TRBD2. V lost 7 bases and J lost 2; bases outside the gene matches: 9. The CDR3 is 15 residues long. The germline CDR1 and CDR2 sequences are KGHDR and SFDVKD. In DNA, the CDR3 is TGTGCCACCAGCGACCCTAGCGGAGGGCAAGAGACCCAGTACTTC. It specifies CATSDPSGGQETQYF.

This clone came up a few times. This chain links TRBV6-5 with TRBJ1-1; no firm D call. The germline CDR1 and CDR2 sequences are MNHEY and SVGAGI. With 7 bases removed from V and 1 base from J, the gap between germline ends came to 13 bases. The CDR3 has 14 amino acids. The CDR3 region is CASISAWGNTEAFF. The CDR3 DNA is TGTGCCAGCATTAGCGCGTGGGGGAACACTGAAGCTTTCTTT.

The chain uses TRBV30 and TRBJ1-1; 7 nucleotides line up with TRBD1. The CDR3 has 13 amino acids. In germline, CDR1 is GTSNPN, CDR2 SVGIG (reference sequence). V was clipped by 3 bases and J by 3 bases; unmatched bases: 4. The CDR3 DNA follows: TGTGCCTGGAGGGGCGACAGGGACACTGAAGCTTTCTTT. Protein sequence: CAWRGDRDTEAFF.

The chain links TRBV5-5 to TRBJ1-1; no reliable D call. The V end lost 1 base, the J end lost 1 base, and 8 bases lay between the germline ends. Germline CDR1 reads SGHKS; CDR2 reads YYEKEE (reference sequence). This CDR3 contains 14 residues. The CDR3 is CASSLYRQNTEAFF. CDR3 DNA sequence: TGTGCCAGCAGCTTGTATCGACAGAACACTGAAGCTTTCTTT.